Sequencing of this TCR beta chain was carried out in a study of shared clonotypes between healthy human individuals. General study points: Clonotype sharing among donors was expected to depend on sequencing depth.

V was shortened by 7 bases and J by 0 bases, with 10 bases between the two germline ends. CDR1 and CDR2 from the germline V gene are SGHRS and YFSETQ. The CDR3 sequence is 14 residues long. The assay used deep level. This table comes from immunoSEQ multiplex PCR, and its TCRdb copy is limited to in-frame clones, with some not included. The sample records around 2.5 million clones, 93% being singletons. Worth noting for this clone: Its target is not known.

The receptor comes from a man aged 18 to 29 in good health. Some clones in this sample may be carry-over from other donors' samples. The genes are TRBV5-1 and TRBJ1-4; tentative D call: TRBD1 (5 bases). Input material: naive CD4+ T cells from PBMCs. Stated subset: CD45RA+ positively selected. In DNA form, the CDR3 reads TGCGCCAGCGGGCCCAGGGCAACTAATGAAAAACTGTTTTTT. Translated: CASGPRATNEKLFF.